These 2 T cell receptor beta chains originate from one sample sequenced in a study of blood T cell repertoires in COVID-19. Data came from immunoSEQ multiplex PCR; TCRdb stores just in-frame clones and leaves some out. The sample carries approximately 110,000 clones, roughly 88% recorded once. Sequenced sample: peripheral blood. These receptors originate from a woman aged 45-60 years with active or convalescent COVID-19.

Only one count was recorded for this clone. The chain couples TRBV12-5 to TRBJ2-3, with TRBD2 matching over 7 bases. The J segment lost 5 bases and the V segment lost 7 bases, leaving 18 bases of the junction unmatched. Germline V lookup: CDR1 LGHNT, CDR2 FRNRAP. The CDR3 loop spans 17 amino acids. CDR3 region: CASALTPPRGVLDTQYF. The CDR3 DNA sequence: TGTGCTAGTGCCCTTACACCTCCCCGGGGGGTTTTAGATACGCAGTATTTT.

The chain uses TRBV11-2 and TRBJ2-1, with TRBD2 matching 12 bases. The germline gives CDR1 SGHAT, CDR2 FQNNGV. CDR3 length: 14 residues. V gave up 8 bases and J gave up 10 bases; unmatched junction bases: 9. The CDR3 bases are TGTGCCAGCGGTCCTAGCGGGAGGGCCAGCGAGCAGTTCTTC. Its protein product is CASGPSGRASEQFF.